This record looks at one TCR beta chain sequence and its context. In this sample, this clonotype turned up many times. Its antigen remains unidentified. No clone much larger than this one lies a single base away; base qualities are absent. The library was made by multiplex PCR. TCRdb names Illumina HiSeq 4000 as the instrument used. iRepertoire HTBI primers and Arm-PCR amplification of CDR3 regions were used to construct TCR beta libraries. Before sequencing, the PCR products went through gel purification. The paper's data handling went like this. Gene usage analysis of CDR3 amino acid clonotypes relied on the approximately 60 TRBV and around 13 TRBJ segments identified across samples. Filtered high-quality paired reads were merged into contigs using COPE and FqMerger. BLAST was used to align contigs to IMGT TRBV, TRBD and TRBJ reference genes, with CDR3 defined following IMGT. Any clonotype with a frequency above 0.1% was classified as a highly expanded clone. Repertoire diversity was measured by Shannon entropy, and V-J evenness by the Gini coefficient. A clonotype was considered public if more than one individual shared it. TCRdb reprocessing: public reads trimmed at Q25 with fastp, clones called with MiXCR, in-frame beta chains kept. Rows matching on CDR3 protein sequence are summarized as one entry with the most common DNA and genes. TCRdb, rather than the study authors, made the V and J calls. For this sample there are about 540,000 distinct CDR3 sequences; approximately 15% appear just once. In total, the top ten clones hold about 10% of the sample.

Taken with the paper, the label for time point translates to: newly diagnosed GD, antithyroid drugs for less than 3 months. For both TCR sequencing and RNA sequencing, RNA was extracted from PBMCs using TRIzol. The diagnosis of Graves' disease was made according to American Thyroid Association guidelines. Patients for the study were recruited at an endocrinology department in Xi'an, China. Each patient gave approximately 9.7 milliliters of peripheral blood, collected in an EDTA anticoagulant tube. Ficoll Paque Plus density gradient separation was used to isolate PBMCs, and no further T cell sorting was done. An Agilent 2100 Bioanalyzer and agarose gel were used to check RNA quality, and a NanoDrop 2000 was used to measure RNA concentration. The data are from a study of regulatory T cells in long-lasting Graves disease (dated by TCRdb to the early 2020s). Broadly, across the study: Newly diagnosed Graves' disease patients had taken antithyroid drugs for less than 3 months. Patients with persistent Graves' disease were compared with patients with newly diagnosed Graves' disease using TCR sequencing and RNA sequencing of peripheral blood. The study was registered as a clinical trial and conducted in China. A total of some 35 samples underwent TCR sequencing, from about 13 patients with persistent Graves' disease and approximately 20 patients with newly diagnosed Graves' disease. Broader findings and caveats from the paper: Only the TCR beta chain was sequenced and analyzed. Only peripheral blood was studied, because thyroid tissue, the primary lesion, was inaccessible. More public clonotypes were shared among persistent patients (roughly 2,700) than among newly diagnosed patients (roughly 960). Lower TCR Shannon entropy and fewer highly expanded clones were observed in persistent Graves' disease patients than in newly diagnosed patients, which suggested clonal expansion. Preferential use of TRBV28, TRBJ1-2 and TRBJ2-5 was observed in persistent disease, whereas TRBV20-1 and TRBJ2-1 were favored in newly diagnosed disease. As a limitation, the authors acknowledged that the small sample size may reduce accuracy.

In the germline V gene, CDR1 corresponds to SNHLY and CDR2 to FYNNEI. Compared with germline, V lacks 2 bases and J lacks 4 bases; bases without a gene match: 19. Measured from the cysteine to the phenylalanine, the CDR3 is 19 residues long. The read is trimmed to its CDR3 DNA, 57 bases read in frame from base 1. These sequences were also reported in another study, on T cells in Graves' hyperthyroidism and ophthalmopathy. Looking at the second paper: Stable Graves' hyperthyroidism was defined as the absence of progression to ophthalmopathy over 18 months of follow-up. Hyperthyroidism patients were aged 18 to 65 years and newly diagnosed, with disease duration of less than 2 months. The study excluded patients with uncontrolled infections, other autoimmune diseases, pregnancy or lactation. Diagnoses were established on the basis of clinical symptoms, serum thyroxine and TRAb, thyroid ultrasound, and orbital computed tomography. For the first round of RT-PCR on the TCR CDR3, the HTBI primer set was used together with the Qiagen OneStep RT-PCR kit. Most expanded thyroid clonotypes (frequency above 0.001) were also detected in blood, a finding suggesting that blood repertoires may reflect thyroid immune responses. A 13 V-J signature model separated ophthalmopathy from stable hyperthyroidism, with 87.88% sensitivity and approximately 81% specificity in cross-validation and 80%/75% in testing. In validation, progression to ophthalmopathy was predicted by the model with 65% to 71% sensitivity and roughly 76% specificity, a median of 6.5 months before onset. To identify TCR V-J signatures that set the groups apart, the researchers used a discovery cohort of 90 to 100 patients, made up of some 41 with Graves' ophthalmopathy and about 55 with stable Graves' hyperthyroidism. Whether ophthalmopathy could be predicted prospectively was tested in an independent validation cohort made up of about 18 hyperthyroidism patients plus 17 patients who later progressed to ophthalmopathy. For training and testing, the 110 or so patients in the discovery cohort were randomly divided in a 7:3 ratio. Thyroid tissue and blood T-cell repertoires from six or seven Graves' hyperthyroidism patients were also compared in the study. After sampling, hyperthyroidism patients received methimazole starting at 30 mg daily, and ophthalmopathy patients received high-dose intravenous methylprednisolone. The libraries were constructed in a second round of multiplex PCR and then size-selected and purified. Paired-end sequencing of the libraries was performed with 100 bp reads on an Illumina HiSeq2000. SOAPnuke was used to process the raw data, throwing out any read that contained adapters or uncalled bases, had a mean Phred below 15, or lacked an exact constant-primer or identifier match. High-quality paired reads were merged with COPE v1.2.5, and unique nucleotide sequences were defined as clonotypes. MiTCR v1.1 was used to align the clonotypes against IMGT TRBV, TRBD and TRBJ reference segments. Only V-J combinations with frequency above 0.0001, covering 99% to 99.2% of repertoires, were analysed. The TCS score was defined as the ratio of F50 (clonal expansion) to E x V (chaos), calculated using BLOSUM62-based TCRdist between CDR3 peptides within each V-J. Welch's t-statistics and random forest reduced around 510 V-J features to about 13, which were used in a naive Bayes classifier (R e1071). No statistical method was used to set the sample size in advance, and investigators knew the group allocation. According to the paper, TCR Vbeta CDR3 sequencing was carried out on some 130 peripheral blood samples, which came from 40 to 45 ophthalmopathy, approximately 72 hyperthyroidism and roughly 17 progressor patients.

The chain was built from TRBV2 and TRBJ1-2; TRBD1 lines up with 7 middle nucleotides. The origin of this receptor is a man between 25 and 39 years old with Graves disease. Donor details come from another sample of the same person, matched by shared clones. This sample comprised peripheral blood mononuclear cells (PBMCs), obtained at new diagnosis, from a patient treated with antithyroid drugs. In nucleotide form, the sequence is TGTGCCAGCAGTGAACATGCTGGGGAGGGGCCAGGGGGGAGCTATGGCTACACCTTC. This yields the protein CASSEHAGEGPGGSYGYTF.